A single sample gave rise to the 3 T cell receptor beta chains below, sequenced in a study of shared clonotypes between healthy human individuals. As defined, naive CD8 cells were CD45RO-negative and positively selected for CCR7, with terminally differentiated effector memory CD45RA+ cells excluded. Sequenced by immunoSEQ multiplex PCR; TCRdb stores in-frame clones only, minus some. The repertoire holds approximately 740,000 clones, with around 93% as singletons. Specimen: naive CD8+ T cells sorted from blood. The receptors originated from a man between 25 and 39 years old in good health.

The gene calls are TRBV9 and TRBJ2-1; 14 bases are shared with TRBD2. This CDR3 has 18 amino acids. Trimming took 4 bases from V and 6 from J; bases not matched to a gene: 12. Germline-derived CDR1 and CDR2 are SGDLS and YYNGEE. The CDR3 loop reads CASSSPTSGRARGNEQFF. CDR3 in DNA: TGTGCCAGCAGCTCCCCGACTAGCGGGAGGGCCAGAGGCAATGAGCAGTTCTTC.

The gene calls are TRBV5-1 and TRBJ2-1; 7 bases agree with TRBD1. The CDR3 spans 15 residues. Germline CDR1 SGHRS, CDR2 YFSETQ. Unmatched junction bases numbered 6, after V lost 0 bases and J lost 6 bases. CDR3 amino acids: CASSLDPSGGNEQFF. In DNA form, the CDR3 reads TGCGCCAGCAGCTTGGACCCGTCAGGGGGCAATGAGCAGTTCTTC.

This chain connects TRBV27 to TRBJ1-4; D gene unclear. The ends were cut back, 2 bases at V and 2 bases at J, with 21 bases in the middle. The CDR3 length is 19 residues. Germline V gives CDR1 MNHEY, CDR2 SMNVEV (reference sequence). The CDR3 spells CASSLTNLGTVATNEKLFF. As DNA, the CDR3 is TGTGCCAGCAGTTTAACGAACTTGGGTACGGTCGCGACTAATGAAAAACTGTTTTTT.